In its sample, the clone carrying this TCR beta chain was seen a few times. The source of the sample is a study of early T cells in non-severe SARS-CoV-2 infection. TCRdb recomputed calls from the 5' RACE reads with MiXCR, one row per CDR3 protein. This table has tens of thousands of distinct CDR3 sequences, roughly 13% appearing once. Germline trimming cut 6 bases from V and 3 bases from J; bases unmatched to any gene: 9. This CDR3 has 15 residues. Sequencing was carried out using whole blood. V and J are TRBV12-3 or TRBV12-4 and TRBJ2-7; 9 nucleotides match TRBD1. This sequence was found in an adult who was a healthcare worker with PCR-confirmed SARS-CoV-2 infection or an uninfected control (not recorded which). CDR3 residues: CASRETGTGYYEQYF. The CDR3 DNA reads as TGTGCCAGCAGGGAAACCGGGACAGGGTACTACGAGCAGTACTTC.